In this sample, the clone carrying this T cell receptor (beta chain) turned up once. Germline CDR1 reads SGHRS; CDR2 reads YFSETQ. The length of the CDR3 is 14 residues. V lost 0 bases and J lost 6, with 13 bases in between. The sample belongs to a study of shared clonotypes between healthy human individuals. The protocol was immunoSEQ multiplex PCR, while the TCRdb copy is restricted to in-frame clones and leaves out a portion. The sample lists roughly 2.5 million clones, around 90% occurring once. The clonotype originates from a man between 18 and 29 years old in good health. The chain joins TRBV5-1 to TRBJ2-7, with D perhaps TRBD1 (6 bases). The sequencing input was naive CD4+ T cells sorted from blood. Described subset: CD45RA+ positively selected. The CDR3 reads CASSLVTGTLEQYF. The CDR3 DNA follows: TGCGCCAGCAGCTTGGTGACAGGTACCCTCGAGCAGTACTTC.